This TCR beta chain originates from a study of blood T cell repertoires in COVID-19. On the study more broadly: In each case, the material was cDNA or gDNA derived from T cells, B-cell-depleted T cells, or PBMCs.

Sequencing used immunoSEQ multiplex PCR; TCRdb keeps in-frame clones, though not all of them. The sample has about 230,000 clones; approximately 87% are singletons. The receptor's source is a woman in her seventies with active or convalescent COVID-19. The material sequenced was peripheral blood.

CDR3 sequence reads: CASGGATEAFF. In nucleotides, the CDR3 is TGTGCCAGCGGGGGGGCCACTGAAGCTTTCTTT. V gene TRBV28 combines with J gene TRBJ1-1; the D gene is possibly TRBD1 (6 bases). Germline CDR1 and CDR2: MDHEN and SYDVKM. CDR3 length equals 11 residues. Trimming shortened V by 8 bases and J by 4 bases, and 8 bases separated the two germline ends. Full variable domain (remainder filled in from reference TRBV28 and TRBJ1-1): DVKVTQSSRYLVKRTGEKVFLECVQDMDHENMFWYRQDPGLGLRLIYFSYDVKMKEKGDIPEGYSVSREKKERFSLILESASTNQTSMYLCASGGATEAFFGQGTRLTVV.